This TCR beta chain was captured by sequencing in a study of control samples from healthy donors and cancer patients. Germline-derived CDR1 and CDR2 are SGHVS and FQNEAQ. Between the trimmed V and J ends, which lost 4 bases and 2 bases, there was a span of 14 bases. CDR3 length equals 16 residues. The assay was immunoSEQ multiplex PCR, and TCRdb's table has in-frame clones only and misses some. The sample includes 150,000 or so clones, around 88% of them seen just once. The gene calls are TRBV7-8 and TRBJ1-4; D remains ambiguous. The TCR sequence derives from a man between 18 and 29 years old in good health. Material: blood. CDR3 in amino acids: CASSSDLDGTNEKLFF. CDR3 DNA: TGTGCCAGCAGCTCCGACCTGGACGGCACTAATGAAAAACTGTTTTTT. Using reference TRBV7-8 and TRBJ1-4 for the parts outside the CDR3, the full variable domain is GAGVSQSPRYKVAKRGQDVALRCDPISGHVSLFWYQQALGQGPEFLTYFQNEAQLDKSGLPSDRFFAERPEGSVSTLKIQRTQQEDSAVYLCASSSDLDGTNEKLFFGSGTQLSVL.